The source of this TCR beta chain is a study of cytomegalovirus exposure and HLA in healthy donors. Overall study results and limits: High sensitivity and specificity were reportedly achieved when the classifier diagnosed cytomegalovirus status. That first-cohort TCR clusters tended to co-occur in the 95 to 150 validation repertoires was found in a later analysis.

This table comes from immunoSEQ multiplex PCR, and its TCRdb copy is limited to in-frame clones, with some not included. The table has roughly 150,000 clones, less than 90% seen once. About this clone itself: The target antigen is unknown.

CDR3 length: 21 residues. The V end was cut by 1 base, the J end by 3 bases, with 31 bases between. Germline V gene sequence: CDR1 MGHRA, CDR2 YSYEKL. This TCR derives from a man aged 30 to 45 in good health and CMV-seropositive. This chain joins TRBV4-1 and TRBJ2-7; perhaps TRBD1 as D (7 bases). The source material was PBMCs. DNA for the CDR3: TGCGCCAGCAGCCAAGCCCGACAGGGCCGGCTAGCGCGGGGACCTCGCTACGAGCAGTACTTC. It yields the protein CASSQARQGRLARGPRYEQYF.